This paragraph covers one T cell receptor (beta chain) sequence. As yet, its antigen is unknown. The identical CDR3 is also encoded by other nucleotide sequences in the sample. On sorted subsets, replicate PCRs used about 180 ng DNA, or 30,000 or so T cell genomes. Here immunoSEQ multiplex PCR was the method, and the copy in TCRdb shows in-frame clones only, minus some. The table includes more than 150,000 clones, 65% to 70% detected once. A split of CD4+ cells into CD45RA+ naive and CD45RA-negative memory subsets was performed. This CDR3 is built from 13 residues. Germline CDR1 is SQVTM and CDR2 is ANQGSEA. V shed 6 bases and J 3 bases; nucleotides not matched to a gene: 3. This record comes from a study of shared clonotypes between healthy human individuals. Whole-study context: Three plates each covered CD4 naive and memory; CD8 naive two, CD8 memory one.

Notes on the study in general: Tissues were not sampled, only blood, and their repertoires likely differ.

Sequencing was done on a sample of memory CD4+ T cells sorted from blood. Subset denoted: CD45RA-negative fraction. The rearrangement uses TRBV29-1 and TRBJ2-1; TRBD1 matches at 9 bases. This TCR came from a man in his thirties or forties in good health. DNA for the CDR3: TGCAGCGTGGGACAGGGTGGCTACAATGAGCAGTTCTTC. Translated: CSVGQGGYNEQFF.